The T cell receptor (beta chain) described here comes from a study of T cell changes during pregnancy in multiple sclerosis. Looked up from germline, CDR1 is SGHRS and CDR2 is YFSETQ. The CDR3 is 14 amino acids. The junction had 1 base not matched to a gene; V was cut back by 3 bases and J by 5 bases. The assay was immunoSEQ multiplex PCR, and TCRdb's table has in-frame clones only and misses some. The sample lists 30,000 or so clones; 85% to 95% were seen once. The chain uses TRBV5-1 and TRBJ2-1, with 11 positions matching TRBD1. The sequencing here drew on CD4+ T cells from peripheral blood mononuclear cells, taken after pregnancy. This clonotype was sampled from a female donor with multiple sclerosis, enrolled in a pregnancy study. The CDR3 nucleotides read TGCGCCAGCAGCTCGGGACAGGGGGACAATGAGCAGTTCTTC. This encodes CASSSGQGDNEQFF.